This TCR beta chain was profiled in a study of blood T cell repertoires in COVID-19. As for the study in general: Acute and convalescent COVID-19 samples came from the United States, Italy and Spain. Nucleic acid was either cDNA or gDNA, and it came from T cells, B-cell-depleted T cells, or PBMCs.

How the authors handled the data: Using reference gene primer amplification, nucleated cell counts were estimated. Profiling relied on immunoSEQ multiplex PCR, and the TCRdb table lists in-frame clones only, not all of them. V and J calls and clone size are copied from that table; D and trimming were computed from the DNA. In the table there are 270,000 or so clones, more than 70% of which are singletons. CDR3 length: 12 amino acids. Trimming pared 6 bases from V and 4 bases from J, leaving 7 bases between. The V call is TRBV12-3 or TRBV12-4, the J call TRBJ1-5, with D unresolved. The receptor comes from a woman aged 18-30 years with acute or convalescent COVID-19. Source material: peripheral blood. Written as DNA, the CDR3 is TGTGCCAGCAGACTTTATAATCAGCCCCAGCATTTT. It translates to CASRLYNQPQHF.